Below, 28 T cell receptor beta chains from the same sample are listed, as sequenced in a study of blood T cell repertoires in COVID-19. Profiled with immunoSEQ multiplex PCR; TCRdb holds only in-frame clones, not every one. The sample has more than 200,000 clones, 80% to 90% seen once. The sample consisted of PBMCs or T cells enriched from blood (not recorded which). The receptors come from a man younger than 45 in a cohort exposed to, infected with or recovered from COVID-19 (not recorded which).

This clone was seen only a few times. The V and J genes are TRBV30 and TRBJ2-2; 11 nucleotides align to TRBD2. Unmatched junction bases numbered 2, after V lost 1 base and J lost 1 base. CDR1 is GTSNPN, CDR2 SVGIG, per germline (reference sequence). CDR3 length: 16 residues. The CDR3 DNA sequence: TGTGCCTGGAGTGAAGGACTAGCGGGGAACACCGGGGAGCTGTTTTTT. The encoded protein is CAWSEGLAGNTGELFF. Together with reference TRBV30 and TRBJ2-2, the CDR3 gives the full variable domain: SQTIHQWPATLVQPVGSPLSLECTVEGTSNPNLYWYRQAAGRGLQLLFYSVGIGQISSEVPQNLSASRPQDRQFILSSKKLLLSDSGFYLCAWSEGLAGNTGELFFGEGSRLTVL.

In this sample, this clone turned up once. J is TRBJ1-5 and V is TRBV3-1 (or the pseudogene TRBV3-2); D may be TRBD1 (5 bases). The germline CDR1 and CDR2 sequences are LGHDT and YNNKEL (reference sequence). This CDR3 contains 14 residues. The germline V and J ends were trimmed by 3 bases and 3 bases, with 9 bases remaining between them. Here the CDR3 reads CASSHGGVNQPQHF. CDR3 bases: TGTGCCAGCAGCCATGGGGGGGTCAATCAGCCCCAGCATTTT.

V gene TRBV6-5 combines with J gene TRBJ1-6, with D unresolved. Per the germline V gene, CDR1 is MNHEY and CDR2 is SVGAGI. The CDR3 is 13 amino acids. Trimming took 11 bases from V and 4 from J, leaving 12 bases between them. The CDR3 sequence is CAGAVSYNSPLHF. In DNA form, the CDR3 reads TGTGCCGGCGCGGTCAGTTATAATTCACCCCTCCACTTT.

CDR3 coding DNA: TGTGCCAGTAGTATGGTCAGGGACACTGAAGCTTTCTTT. Protein sequence: CASSMVRDTEAFF. V gene TRBV19 combines with J gene TRBJ1-1, with D perhaps TRBD1 (5 bases). Trimming took 3 bases from V and 3 from J, leaving 8 bases between them. There are 13 residues in the CDR3. Germline V gene lookup returns CDR1 LNHDA and CDR2 SQIVND (reference sequence).

In this sample, this clone turned up a few times. This chain links TRBV28 with TRBJ1-5; TRBD1 is a possible D gene (5 bases). This CDR3 has 17 residues. V was shortened by 4 bases and J by 0 bases, with 16 bases between the two germline ends. The germline V gene encodes CDR1 MDHEN and CDR2 SYDVKM. CDR3 amino acids: CASSSFWGDYSNQPQHF. In nucleotides, the CDR3 is TGTGCCAGCAGTTCCTTCTGGGGGGACTATAGCAATCAGCCCCAGCATTTT.

The V gene is TRBV6-5, the J gene TRBJ1-5, with a possible D match to TRBD1 (6 bases). Trimming stripped 9 bases from V and 0 bases from J, with 15 bases between. The CDR3 spans 15 residues. Per the germline V gene, CDR1 is MNHEY and CDR2 is SVGAGI. The CDR3 coding sequence is TGTGCCAGTCAGACAGGCACTTATAGCAATCAGCCCCAGCATTTT. Translating it yields CASQTGTYSNQPQHF.

The gene calls are TRBV2 and TRBJ2-7; D gene unclear. This CDR3 has 14 amino acids. V was clipped by 1 base and J by 5 bases, with 12 bases between them. Per the germline V gene, CDR1 is SNHLY and CDR2 is FYNNEI. The CDR3 loop reads CASSEGGSADEQYF. The CDR3 DNA is TGTGCCAGCAGTGAAGGCGGAAGCGCAGACGAGCAGTACTTC.

V is TRBV5-6 and J is TRBJ2-7; maybe TRBD2 (5 bases). The V gene lost 0 bases and the J gene lost 3 bases, with 19 bases spanning the gap. Germline loops: CDR1 SGHDT, CDR2 YYEEEE. The length of the CDR3 is 17 residues. The CDR3 loop reads CASSLDGWERDSYEQYF. As DNA, the CDR3 is TGTGCCAGCAGCTTGGATGGCTGGGAGAGAGATAGCTACGAGCAGTACTTC.

The rearrangement uses TRBV19 and TRBJ1-5, with 8 bases lining up with TRBD1. CDR1 is LNHDA, CDR2 SQIVND, per germline (reference sequence). J lost 2 bases, V lost 1 base, and 10 bases had no gene match. This CDR3 is 18 amino acids long. The CDR3 is CASSIGFRQGKGNQPQHF. The CDR3 DNA sequence: TGTGCCAGTAGTATAGGGTTTAGACAGGGGAAGGGCAATCAGCCCCAGCATTTT.

V usage is TRBV9 and J usage is TRBJ2-1, with D perhaps TRBD2 (6 bases). Looked up from germline, CDR1 is SGDLS and CDR2 is YYNGEE. V shed 2 bases and J shed 10 bases, with 16 bases lying between them. The CDR3 totals 14 residues. The CDR3 protein is CASSVGTFFEEQFF. The CDR3 nucleotides read TGTGCCAGCAGCGTCGGGACTTTTTTTGAGGAGCAGTTCTTC.

The gene calls are TRBV9 and TRBJ2-1, with a weak D call TRBD2 (5 bases). CDR1 is SGDLS, CDR2 YYNGEE, per germline. The CDR3 is made up of 17 amino acids. V gave up 3 bases and J gave up 1 base, with 17 bases separating them. This CDR3 reads CASSGGATASSYNEQFF. Written as DNA, the CDR3 is TGTGCCAGCAGCGGGGGAGCAACCGCCAGTTCCTACAATGAGCAGTTCTTC. Supplemented by reference TRBV9 and TRBJ2-1, the full variable domain reads DSGVTQTPKHLITATGQRVTLRCSPRSGDLSVYWYQQSLDQGLQFLIQYYNGEERAKGNILERFSAQQFPDLHSELNLSSLELGDSALYFCASSGGATASSYNEQFFGPGTRLTVL.

This clone was seen more than once but under ten times. V usage is TRBV5-1 and J usage is TRBJ1-2, with 8 nucleotides matching TRBD1. Germline CDR1 is SGHRS and CDR2 is YFSETQ. V lost 0 bases, J lost 3 bases, and 1 base stayed unmatched. This CDR3 has 14 amino acids. The CDR3 spells CASSLEGQDYGYTF. The CDR3 bases are TGCGCCAGCAGCTTGGAGGGACAGGACTATGGCTACACCTTC.

The chain uses TRBV10-3 and TRBJ1-1, with 8 bases aligning to TRBD1. The junction had 13 bases not matched to a gene; V was cut back by 5 bases and J by 2 bases. CDR3 length equals 17 residues. Germline assignment: CDR1 ENHRY and CDR2 SYGVKD. CDR3 amino acids: CAISPIRPRGRNTEAFF. The CDR3 DNA reads TGTGCCATCAGTCCAATCAGACCCAGGGGGCGAAACACTGAAGCTTTCTTT.

The chain has TRBV14 and TRBJ2-5; the match to TRBD1 covers 7 bases. Germline V gene data show CDR1 as SGHDN and CDR2 as FVKESK. V lost 3 bases and J lost 2; bases outside the gene matches: 3. The CDR3 has 14 amino acids. The CDR3 spells CASSHDRAQETQYF. CDR3 bases: TGTGCCAGCAGCCACGACAGGGCTCAAGAGACCCAGTACTTC.

The rearrangement uses TRBV4-2 and TRBJ1-1; D unclear. This CDR3 region has 14 residues. V was shortened by 0 bases and J by 10 bases, with 15 bases between the two germline ends. Germline-derived CDR1 and CDR2 are LGHNA and YNFKEQ. The DNA of the CDR3 is TGTGCCAGCAGCCAAGATCGAGGGAATCCTACAGCTTTCTTT. It codes for CASSQDRGNPTAFF.

The chain links TRBV18 to TRBJ1-3, with 10 bases that match TRBD1. Germline assignment: CDR1 KGHSH and CDR2 LQKENI. CDR3 size: 13 residues. V lost 3 bases, J lost 7 bases, and 0 bases stayed unmatched. CDR3 region: CASSPDRGNTIYF. In DNA, the CDR3 is TGTGCCAGCTCACCGGACAGGGGGAACACCATATATTTT.

With respect to this clone: One end of the junction fails to match germline, which may point to a read error. The genes are TRBV27 and TRBJ1-6, with D possibly being TRBD1 (6 bases). The germline V gene has CDR1 MNHEY and CDR2 SMNVEV (reference sequence). This CDR3 has 12 amino acids. CDR3 amino acids: CTSSLGGSPLHF. The CDR3 DNA sequence: TGTACCAGCAGTTTAGGGGGGTCACCCCTCCACTTT.

This chain uses TRBV29-1 with TRBJ1-2; 9 nucleotides align to TRBD1. Germline V gives CDR1 SQVTM, CDR2 ANQGSEA. The CDR3 has 13 amino acids. V lost 5 bases and J lost 2; bases outside the gene matches: 3. The CDR3 here is CSVPTGGNYGYTF. In DNA, the CDR3 is TGCAGCGTTCCGACAGGGGGGAACTATGGCTACACCTTC.

This sequence joins TRBV15 and TRBJ1-4; D possibly corresponds to TRBD1 (6 bases). Per the germline V gene, CDR1 is LNHNV and CDR2 is YYDKDF (reference sequence). The CDR3 is 14 residues long. Trimming left V 0 bases short and J 8 bases short, with 10 bases between. CDR3 DNA sequence: TGTGCCACCAGCAGAGATTTGCAGGGGGAAAAACTGTTTTTT. The encoded protein is CATSRDLQGEKLFF.

The chain combines TRBV18 with TRBJ1-3; D is undetermined. CDR3 length: 15 residues. Looked up from germline, CDR1 is KGHSH and CDR2 is LQKENI. V dropped 3 bases and J dropped 0 bases, with 9 bases sitting between them. CDR3 nucleotides: TGTGCCAGCTCACCGCAGCGAGACTCTGGAAACACCATATATTTT. It specifies CASSPQRDSGNTIYF.

V usage is TRBV18 and J usage is TRBJ1-2, with 7 bases aligning to TRBD1. Per the germline V gene, CDR1 is KGHSH and CDR2 is LQKENI. The CDR3 covers 14 residues. Trimming at V came to 3 bases and at J to 3 bases, leaving 4 bases not matched to a gene. CDR3 DNA sequence: TGTGCCAGCTCACCTGGGGGACAGTACTATGGCTACACCTTC. Translated, it gives CASSPGGQYYGYTF.

V and J are TRBV3-1 (or the pseudogene TRBV3-2) and TRBJ1-4, with a possible D match to TRBD1 (6 bases). This CDR3 comprises 15 residues. The ends were cut back, 4 bases at V and 2 bases at J, with 11 bases in the middle. The germline V gene has CDR1 LGHDT and CDR2 YNNKEL (reference sequence). CDR3 residues: CASSPGAVTNEKLFF. For the CDR3, the DNA is TGTGCCAGCAGCCCAGGGGCAGTCACTAATGAAAAACTGTTTTTT.

DNA of the CDR3: TGCGCCAGCAGCCAAGATGGGACAGTAAGGGGTGAAAAACTGTTTTTT. Its translation is CASSQDGTVRGEKLFF. This chain connects TRBV4-1 to TRBJ1-4; 7 nucleotides align to TRBD1. The V gene end was trimmed by 0 bases and the J gene end by 7 bases; junction bases not matched to a gene: 8. The CDR3 extends over 16 amino acids. The germline V gene encodes CDR1 MGHRA and CDR2 YSYEKL.

The chain has TRBV23-1 and TRBJ2-6; D is perhaps TRBD1 (6 bases). TRBV23-1 is assigned to the ORF class and has an uncertain function. The CDR3 loop spans 17 amino acids. With 7 bases removed from V and 4 bases from J, the gap between germline ends came to 20 bases. The CDR3: CASNSGTNPRGANVLTF. Here the CDR3 DNA reads TGCGCCAGCAACTCCGGGACAAACCCGAGGGGGGCCAACGTCCTGACTTTC.

The table lists this clone with a count of one. The genes are TRBV4-1 and TRBJ2-2, with 12 nucleotides matching TRBD2. V gave up 0 bases and J gave up 7 bases; unmatched junction bases: 3. The CDR3 is 16 amino acids. The germline CDR1 and CDR2 sequences are MGHRA and YSYEKL. The CDR3 loop is CASSQETSGRHGELFF. In nucleotides, the CDR3 is TGCGCCAGCAGCCAAGAAACTAGCGGGAGGCACGGGGAGCTGTTTTTT.

The chain employs TRBV6-5 and TRBJ1-5; tentative D call: TRBD1 (5 bases). The CDR3 is 15 amino acids. Germline assignment: CDR1 MNHEY and CDR2 SVGAGI. Trimming stripped 6 bases from V and 2 bases from J, with 14 bases between. CDR3 in amino acids: CASSHRGSGNQPQHF. CDR3 in DNA: TGTGCCAGCAGCCACCGGGGGTCTGGCAATCAGCCCCAGCATTTT.

The gene calls are TRBV9 and TRBJ1-4, with a weak D call TRBD1 (5 bases). Trimming left V 0 bases short and J 7 bases short, with 13 bases between. This CDR3 is 15 amino acids long. Germline V gene lookup returns CDR1 SGDLS and CDR2 YYNGEE. The CDR3 DNA reads as TGTGCCAGCAGCGTAGAGGAGGGGAGGGGTGAAAAACTGTTTTTT. It is translated as CASSVEEGRGEKLFF.

This clone was recorded once. V usage is TRBV19 and J usage is TRBJ1-1; possible D gene TRBD1, 6 bases. Trimming pared 4 bases from V and 0 bases from J, leaving 15 bases between. The germline gives CDR1 LNHDA, CDR2 SQIVND (reference sequence). CDR3 length equals 16 residues. CDR3 sequence reads: CASSNDWGGMNTEAFF. The CDR3 bases are TGTGCCAGTAGTAACGACTGGGGGGGCATGAACACTGAAGCTTTCTTT.